The clone carrying this T cell receptor (beta chain) was picked up a small number of times. Time point reported: blood at routine non-recurrence follow-up after resection. This sample stems from a study of spatial heterogeneity in lung cancer. On the study more broadly: Beta-chain sequences consistently outnumbered alpha-chain sequences in detection. Mean representation of each unique TCR and UMI combination in the raw reads exceeded 9.5 occurrences.

One entry per CDR3 protein, called by TCRdb with MiXCR from the 5' RACE reads. The table shows approximately 110,000 distinct CDR3 sequences, with approximately 11% occurring only once. Germline lookup yields CDR1 SGHNT and CDR2 YENEEA. CDR3 length: 15 amino acids. The V end lost 2 bases, the J end lost 2 bases, and 10 bases lay between the germline ends. The sample was PBMCs, taken at follow-up. The chain carries TRBV11-3 and TRBJ2-1; a possible D gene is TRBD2 (6 bases). The receptor comes from a female donor with early-stage non-small cell lung cancer. The CDR3 bases are TGTGCCAGCAGCTTAAGGACTACCGCCTACAATGAGCAGTTCTTC. Translation gives CASSLRTTAYNEQFF.